The sequence of this T cell receptor beta chain was determined in a study of blood T cell repertoires in COVID-19. In the original processing: Reference gene primer amplification in the assay estimated nucleated cell counts. Produced via immunoSEQ multiplex PCR; TCRdb's table is partial and in-frame only. The V and J calls and the clone size are those of that table, but D and trimming were determined from the DNA. The sample has about 170,000 clones, 87% seen once. Germline V lookup: CDR1 ENHRY, CDR2 SYGVKD. Between the trimmed V and J ends, which lost 4 bases and 4 bases, there was a span of 14 bases. The CDR3 contains 16 residues.

This sequence joins TRBV10-3 and TRBJ1-6; D call uncertain. This receptor was taken from a young man with active or convalescent COVID-19. The specimen sequenced was peripheral blood. The DNA for the CDR3 is TGTGCCATCAGTGCGCGTCCCGGGATTTATAATTCACCCCTCCACTTT. This translates into CAISARPGIYNSPLHF.